This passage covers 20 T cell receptor beta chains from one sample sequenced in a study of cytomegalovirus exposure and HLA in healthy donors. Both 60 Vbeta primers and 13 Jbeta primers went into the PCR. The assay was immunoSEQ multiplex PCR, and TCRdb's table has in-frame clones only and misses some. This table holds tens of thousands of clones, roughly 71% found once. The specimen sequenced was PBMCs. These receptors came from a middle-aged man in good health and CMV-seropositive.

The chain couples TRBV4-1 to TRBJ1-1; no reliable D call. CDR1 and CDR2 from the germline V gene are MGHRA and YSYEKL. This CDR3 has 13 amino acids. Trimming shortened V by 4 bases and J by 5 bases, and 11 bases separated the two germline ends. CDR3 region: CASSPDGETEAFF. CDR3 DNA sequence: TGCGCCAGCAGCCCGGATGGAGAGACTGAAGCTTTCTTT.

This clone occurred once. The chain is built from TRBV9 and TRBJ2-3; the match to TRBD2 covers 8 bases. With V trimmed by 0 bases and J by 1 base, 4 bases remained unmatched. Looked up from germline, CDR1 is SGDLS and CDR2 is YYNGEE. This CDR3 is built from 16 residues. CDR3 nucleotide sequence: TGTGCCAGCAGCGTAGAACTAGCGGAACGCACAGATACGCAGTATTTT. Its translation: CASSVELAERTDTQYF.

V gene TRBV10-2 combines with J gene TRBJ2-7; 9 bases match TRBD2. Germline V lookup: CDR1 WSHSY, CDR2 SAAADI. V lost 4 bases to trimming and J lost 4 bases; unmatched junction nucleotides: 5. The CDR3 is made up of 14 amino acids. The CDR3 region is CASSAGLASYEQYF. The CDR3, as DNA: TGCGCCAGCAGTGCAGGACTAGCGTCTTACGAGCAGTACTTC.

The chain links TRBV6-5 to TRBJ2-7, with 9 nucleotides matching TRBD2. The CDR3 is 15 amino acids. Trimming took 6 bases from V and 2 from J; bases not matched to a gene: 8. CDR1 and CDR2 from the germline V gene are MNHEY and SVGAGI. CDR3 sequence reads: CASSPGTSPTYEQYF. The CDR3 DNA reads as TGTGCCAGCAGCCCCGGGACTAGCCCCACCTACGAGCAGTACTTC.

This clone was picked up one time. V is TRBV12-5 and J is TRBJ1-1; no clear D gene. This CDR3 spans 13 amino acids. V lost 2 bases and J lost 7, with 11 bases in between. Germline V gene lookup returns CDR1 LGHNT and CDR2 FRNRAP. The CDR3 loop is CASGLNSMLEAFF. The CDR3 DNA sequence: TGTGCTAGTGGTTTGAATAGTATGCTTGAAGCTTTCTTT.

This sequence joins TRBV11-2 and TRBJ2-5; D is perhaps TRBD2 (6 bases). V gave up 0 bases and J gave up 2 bases, with 10 bases separating them. Germline-derived CDR1 and CDR2 are SGHAT and FQNNGV. The CDR3 consists of 15 residues. CDR3 in amino acids: CASSLDRGNQETQYF. The CDR3 region has the DNA TGTGCCAGCAGCTTAGATCGCGGGAATCAAGAGACCCAGTACTTC.

The sample holds a few counts of this clone. This chain uses TRBV2 with TRBJ1-2; 11 bases match TRBD1. Losses at the gene ends were 6 bases for V and 4 bases for J; bases not matched to a gene: 7. Per the germline V gene, CDR1 is SNHLY and CDR2 is FYNNEI. This CDR3 spans 15 amino acids. The DNA of the CDR3 is TGTGCCAGCAGCCAGGGACAGGGGGAGGTCTATGGCTACACCTTC. It is translated as CASSQGQGEVYGYTF.

This clone appeared a single time. V gene TRBV9 combines with J gene TRBJ1-1; 8 bases match TRBD1. The CDR3 runs to 15 residues. J lost 4 bases, V lost 4 bases, and 9 bases had no gene match. Germline CDR1 is SGDLS and CDR2 is YYNGEE. The CDR3 DNA is TGTGCCAGCAGCCAATCACTCACAGGGGGCACTGAAGCTTTCTTT. Translated: CASSQSLTGGTEAFF.

To note about this clone: This same CDR3 is encoded by further DNA sequences in the sample. The V and J genes are TRBV5-5 and TRBJ1-5; D not resolved. Trimming removed 5 bases at V and 2 bases at J, with 11 bases between. The CDR3 spans 14 residues. Germline V lookup: CDR1 SGHKS, CDR2 YYEKEE (reference sequence). The chain's CDR3 is CASSLAGGNQPQHF. In nucleotides, the CDR3 is TGTGCCAGCAGTCTCGCGGGCGGCAATCAGCCCCAGCATTTT.

The J gene is TRBJ1-1, the V gene TRBV30; no clear D gene. Germline V gene sequence: CDR1 GTSNPN, CDR2 SVGIG (reference sequence). The CDR3 length is 14 residues. V was cut by 5 bases and J by 4 bases, with 17 bases left in between. The CDR3 nucleotides are TGTGCCTGGGCACCCGGGCGAGGGAGCACTGAAGCTTTCTTT. Amino acids: CAWAPGRGSTEAFF. Using reference TRBV30 and TRBJ1-1 for the parts outside the CDR3, the full variable domain is SQTIHQWPATLVQPVGSPLSLECTVEGTSNPNLYWYRQAAGRGLQLLFYSVGIGQISSEVPQNLSASRPQDRQFILSSKKLLLSDSGFYLCAWAPGRGSTEAFFGQGTRLTVV.

This sequence joins TRBV9 and TRBJ1-5; D not certain. CDR1 is SGDLS, CDR2 YYNGEE, per germline. V lost 3 bases and J lost 0, with 7 bases in between. The CDR3 sequence is 14 residues long. The CDR3 sequence: CASSGGYSNQPQHF. The CDR3 coding sequence is TGTGCCAGCAGCGGCGGTTATAGCAATCAGCCCCAGCATTTT.

V is TRBV27 and J is TRBJ2-7; 7 bases line up with TRBD2. This CDR3 region has 14 residues. The V gene's germline CDR1 is MNHEY and CDR2 SMNVEV (reference sequence). The J segment lost 3 bases and the V segment lost 4 bases, leaving 6 bases of the junction unmatched. The CDR3 bases are TGTGCCAGCAGTTACGGGACTACACACTACGAGCAGTACTTC. This encodes CASSYGTTHYEQYF.

V usage is TRBV6-1 and J usage is TRBJ2-2, with D hard to call. CDR3 length: 15 residues. With 2 bases removed from V and 5 bases from J, the gap between germline ends came to 12 bases. Germline CDR1 reads MNHNS; CDR2 reads SASEGT. CDR3 DNA sequence: TGTGCCAGCAGTGAACAGGCGCCTGGGACCGGGGAGCTGTTTTTT. Its translation is CASSEQAPGTGELFF.

The genes are TRBV4-3 and TRBJ2-7, with no clear D. The CDR3 is 15 amino acids. The V gene lost 0 bases and the J gene lost 6 bases, with 15 bases spanning the gap. Germline CDR1 LGHNA, CDR2 YSLEER. CDR3 sequence: CASSQDESWAAEQYF. DNA of the CDR3: TGCGCCAGCAGCCAAGATGAGTCGTGGGCAGCCGAGCAGTACTTC.

V usage is TRBV11-2 and J usage is TRBJ1-5; no firm D call. This CDR3 is built from 13 residues. Trimming took off 4 bases at V and 4 bases at J, with 8 bases between the two ends. CDR1 SGHAT and CDR2 FQNNGV come from the germline V gene. The CDR3 is CASSYNTNQPQHF. Here the CDR3 DNA reads TGTGCCAGCAGCTACAACACGAATCAGCCCCAGCATTTT.

The CDR3: CASSILSSGRSNNEQFF. CDR3 bases: TGTGCCAGCAGCATTCTTAGTAGCGGGAGATCTAACAATGAGCAGTTCTTC. This chain uses TRBV4-2 with TRBJ2-1; 9 positions match TRBD2. The CDR3 runs to 17 residues. V was clipped by 5 bases and J by 5 bases; unmatched bases: 13. The germline gives CDR1 LGHNA, CDR2 YNFKEQ.

The CDR3 bases are TGTGCCAGCAGCTTAATGTCTGGGGCCTCTGAAGCTTTCTTT. Protein: CASSLMSGASEAFF. The chain joins TRBV11-2 to TRBJ1-1; a weak D match, TRBD1 (5 bases). CDR1 and CDR2 from the germline V gene are SGHAT and FQNNGV. This CDR3 comprises 14 residues. V lost 2 bases to trimming and J lost 6 bases, with 13 bases between them.

As concerns this clone: The junction departs from germline at one end; a sequencing error may be responsible. The V call is TRBV6-6, the J call TRBJ1-2; TRBD1 aligns across 10 bases. Germline values: CDR1 MNHNY, CDR2 SVGAGI (reference sequence). This CDR3 is 12 amino acids long. CDR3 sequence reads: CASSRDRGPFFF. CDR3 in DNA: TGTGCCAGCAGTCGGGACAGGGGCCCTTTCTTCTTC.

The V call is TRBV2, the J call TRBJ2-2, with unresolved D. This CDR3 region has 14 residues. The ends were cut back, 1 base at V and 8 bases at J, with 11 bases in the middle. Germline V gene lookup returns CDR1 SNHLY and CDR2 FYNNEI. CDR3 coding DNA: TGTGCCAGCAGTGAAGGTGCCTGGGCTGGGGAGCTGTTTTTT. Translated, it gives CASSEGAWAGELFF.

CDR3 sequence (DNA): TGTGCCAGCAGTGGGGCTAGCTTTGGGGACTACGAGCAGTACTTC. Its translation is CASSGASFGDYEQYF. The rearrangement links TRBV25-1 to TRBJ2-7; perhaps TRBD2 as D (5 bases). The ends were cut back, 4 bases at V and 3 bases at J, with 16 bases in the middle. This CDR3 has 15 amino acids. CDR1 and CDR2 (germline): MGHDK, SYGVNS.